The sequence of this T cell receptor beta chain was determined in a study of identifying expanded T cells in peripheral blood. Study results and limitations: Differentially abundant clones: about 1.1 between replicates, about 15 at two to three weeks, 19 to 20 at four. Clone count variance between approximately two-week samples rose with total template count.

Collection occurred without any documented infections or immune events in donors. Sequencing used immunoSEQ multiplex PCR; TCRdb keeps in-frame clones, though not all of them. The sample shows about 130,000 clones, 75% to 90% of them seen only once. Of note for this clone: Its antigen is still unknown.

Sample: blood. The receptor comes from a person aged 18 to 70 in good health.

The chain's CDR3 is CASSPAGAEGYGYTF. In DNA, the CDR3 is TGTGCCAGCAGCCCCGCAGGGGCCGAAGGCTATGGCTACACCTTC. The genes are TRBV28 and TRBJ1-2; D perhaps matches TRBD1 (6 bases). The CDR3 length is 15 residues. Germline V gene sequence: CDR1 MDHEN, CDR2 SYDVKM. V gave up 6 bases and J gave up 4 bases, with 18 bases separating them.